This is a list of T cell receptor beta chains from one sample in a study of T cell responses to AZD1222 COVID-19 vaccine. The method was immunoSEQ multiplex PCR; TCRdb's version includes in-frame clones alone and lacks a portion of them. The table lists about 110,000 clones, approximately 90% of them singletons. Source: peripheral blood, taken on day 0 of AZD1222 vaccination. These receptor sequences come from an adult in good health. Each CDR3 is given with its conserved first and last residue. A D gene is named only where the DNA matches it firmly. Size tells how often a clone was seen (once, few, many) or the class of an expanded clone, and some rows leave it out.

J | V | size | D | CDR3 | DNA
TRBJ2-1 | TRBV5-8 | . | TRBD2 | CASSGGTSGGAYNEQFF | TGTGCCAGCAGCGGCGGGACTAGCGGGGGGGCCTACAATGAGCAGTTCTTC
TRBJ2-7 | TRBV25-1 | few | . | CATRGDLGSYEQYF | TGTGCCACCCGAGGGGATTTAGGATCCTACGAGCAGTACTTC
TRBJ1-1 | TRBV19 | . | . | CASTLDEVTEAFF | TGTGCCAGTACGTTGGATGAAGTCACTGAAGCTTTCTTT
TRBJ2-7 | TRBV27 | . | . | CASSRGLLYEQYF | TGTGCCAGCAGTCGGGGATTACTCTACGAGCAGTACTTC
TRBJ1-1 | TRBV19 | . | . | CASGRRLGTEAFF | TGTGCCAGTGGAAGGCGGCTGGGTACCGAAGCTTTCTTT
TRBJ2-7 | TRBV6-1 | . | . | CASSEEGPTYEQYF | TGTGCCAGCAGTGAAGAAGGGCCCACCTACGAGCAGTACTTC
TRBJ2-2 | TRBV7-6 | few | TRBD2 | CASSPGTSGVWTGELFF | TGTGCCAGCAGCCCGGGGACTAGCGGGGTATGGACCGGGGAGCTGTTTTTT
TRBJ2-1 | TRBV5-6 | once | . | CASTLGPGFDEQFF | TGTGCCAGCACCCTCGGCCCGGGGTTTGATGAGCAGTTCTTC
TRBJ2-5 | TRBV7-3 | . | . | CASSLTRDRGGTQYF | TGTGCCAGCAGCTTAACCCGGGACCGGGGCGGGACCCAGTACTTC
TRBJ1-5 | TRBV27 | few | . | CASSSGTAYGPQHF | TGTGCCAGCAGTTCTGGGACGGCGTACGGGCCCCAGCATTTT
TRBJ2-7 | TRBV10-3 | few | . | CAISQDETYEQYF | TGTGCCATCAGCCAGGACGAAACCTACGAGCAGTACTTC
TRBJ1-4 | TRBV4-2 | once | TRBD1 | CASSREREGAGGLFF | TGTGCCAGCAGCCGCGAGCGGGAGGGGGCTGGGGGACTGTTTTTT
TRBJ1-1 | TRBV11-3 | . | TRBD1 | CASSRDRGTEAFF | TGTGCCAGCAGCCGGGACAGGGGAACTGAAGCTTTCTTT
TRBJ2-3 | TRBV5-4 | . | . | CASSSTGSHTDTQYF | TGTGCCAGCAGCTCCACCGGGAGCCACACAGATACGCAGTATTTT
TRBJ2-3 | TRBV2 | . | TRBD2 | CASRKGLAGVGTDTQYF | TGTGCCAGCAGGAAGGGACTAGCGGGAGTGGGGACAGATACGCAGTATTTT
TRBJ1-5 | TRBV19 | . | TRBD1 | CASSAGQGWGNQPQHF | TGTGCCAGTAGTGCAGGACAGGGTTGGGGCAATCAGCCCCAGCATTTT
TRBJ2-7 | TRBV9 | . | . | CASSGSGQGTPYEQYF | TGTGCCAGCAGCGGTTCGGGGCAGGGGACTCCCTACGAGCAGTACTTC
TRBJ1-2 | TRBV28 | . | . | CASSPGVFDYGYTF | TGTGCCAGCAGCCCCGGGGTTTTTGACTATGGCTACACCTTC
TRBJ1-3 | TRBV5-1 | . | . | CASSPEGVPGNTIYF | TGCGCCAGCAGCCCGGAGGGGGTTCCTGGAAACACCATATATTTT
TRBJ1-4 | TRBV3-1/TRBV3-2 | . | . | CASSQGRGLEKLFF | TGTGCCAGCAGCCAAGGCAGGGGACTTGAAAAACTGTTTTTT
TRBJ2-7 | TRBV5-1 | once | . | CASSRSPGSYEQYF | TGCGCCAGCAGCCGTTCCCCAGGCAGCTACGAGCAGTACTTC
TRBJ1-1 | TRBV12-3/TRBV12-4 | . | . | CASSRSGTGAFF | TGTGCCAGCAGCAGATCAGGGACCGGGGCTTTCTTT
TRBJ1-1 | TRBV13 | . | . | CASSLIRGRYLGAFF | TGTGCCAGCAGCTTAATTAGGGGACGGTACTTAGGAGCTTTCTTT
TRBJ2-5 | TRBV24-1 | . | . | CAPAGTEETQYF | TGTGCCCCGGCCGGGACCGAGGAGACCCAGTACTTC
TRBJ2-3 | TRBV7-9 | . | TRBD2 | CASSFGSGSLSDTQYF | TGTGCCAGCAGCTTCGGGAGCGGGAGTTTGTCAGATACGCAGTATTTT
TRBJ1-2 | TRBV28 | . | . | CASSQAPNYGYTF | TGTGCCAGCAGTCAAGCCCCAAACTATGGCTACACCTTC
TRBJ1-1 | TRBV5-1 | . | . | CASSLGNGDTEAFF | TGCGCCAGCAGCCTCGGGAATGGGGACACTGAAGCTTTCTTT
TRBJ1-1 | TRBV4-2 | . | . | CASSQDLGGEAFF | TGTGCCAGCAGCCAAGATTTGGGGGGTGAAGCTTTCTTT
TRBJ2-1 | TRBV12-5 | . | . | CASGLALNEQFF | TGTGCTAGTGGTTTGGCCCTTAATGAGCAGTTCTTC
TRBJ2-1 | TRBV7-9 | . | . | CASSRDRNNEQFF | TGTGCCAGCAGCCGGGACCGAAACAATGAGCAGTTCTTC
TRBJ1-1 | TRBV13 | . | . | CASSPGGTEAFF | TGTGCCAGCAGCCCGGGTGGCACTGAAGCTTTCTTT
TRBJ1-5 | TRBV30 | . | TRBD1 | CAWTGQGRGPQHF | TGTGCCTGGACCGGACAGGGAAGGGGGCCCCAGCATTTT
TRBJ1-4 | TRBV28 | . | TRBD1 | CASSLRGGVEKLFF | TGTGCCAGCAGTTTACGAGGGGGCGTTGAAAAACTGTTTTTT
TRBJ2-7 | TRBV4-3 | . | . | CASSQESGAVYEQYF | TGCGCCAGCAGCCAAGAGTCGGGGGCCGTCTACGAGCAGTACTTC
TRBJ2-3 | TRBV19 | . | TRBD1 | CASSIGAGGTDTQYF | TGTGCCAGTAGTATAGGGGCAGGGGGTACAGATACGCAGTATTTT
TRBJ1-2 | TRBV7-8 | . | TRBD1 | CASSSPPGQRDYGYTF | TGTGCCAGCAGCTCCCCCCCGGGACAGCGGGACTATGGCTACACCTTC
TRBJ2-7 | TRBV6-2/TRBV6-3 | . | TRBD2 | CASSYNGRGSSYEQYF | TGTGCCAGCAGTTACAATGGGCGGGGGAGCTCCTACGAGCAGTACTTC
TRBJ1-4 | TRBV2 | few | . | CASRRVGLSEKLFF | TGTGCCAGCAGGAGAGTGGGACTTAGTGAAAAACTGTTTTTT
TRBJ2-2 | TRBV7-9 | . | TRBD2 | CASIIPGTSGSGELFF | TGTGCCAGCATCATCCCGGGGACTAGCGGCTCCGGGGAGCTGTTTTTT
TRBJ1-2 | TRBV5-1 | . | TRBD1 | CASSTGQGYGYTF | TGCGCCAGCAGCACAGGACAGGGCTATGGCTACACCTTC
TRBJ1-1 | TRBV7-2 | . | . | CASSLDLGTEAFF | TGTGCCAGCAGCTTAGATTTGGGAACTGAAGCTTTCTTT
TRBJ1-2 | TRBV3-1/TRBV3-2 | . | . | CASSQVTLTVNYGYTF | TGTGCCAGCAGCCAAGTTACTCTCACAGTTAACTATGGCTACACCTTC
TRBJ2-2 | TRBV19 | . | . | CASQNRVNTGELFF | TGTGCCAGTCAGAACAGGGTGAACACCGGGGAGCTGTTTTTT
TRBJ2-5 | TRBV5-4 | . | . | CASSHSDRTQYF | TGTGCCAGCAGTCATTCTGACCGTACCCAGTACTTC
TRBJ1-5 | TRBV19 | once | . | CASSIEGAGNQPQHF | TGTGCCAGTAGTATAGAAGGGGCGGGCAATCAGCCCCAGCATTTT
TRBJ1-1 | TRBV10-3 | . | . | CAISEGFTGNTEAFF | TGTGCCATCAGTGAGGGATTTACTGGGAACACTGAAGCTTTCTTT
TRBJ2-7 | TRBV5-4 | . | . | CASSFDRVYEQYF | TGTGCCAGCAGCTTCGACCGAGTTTACGAGCAGTACTTC
TRBJ1-1 | TRBV18 | . | . | CASSPTEPEAFF | TGTGCCAGCTCCCCGACAGAGCCTGAAGCTTTCTTT
TRBJ1-1 | TRBV29-1 | . | TRBD1 | CSAQGGGWDTEAFF | TGCAGCGCCCAGGGGGGGGGCTGGGACACTGAAGCTTTCTTT
TRBJ1-1 | TRBV30 | . | . | CALKRGRFTEAFF | TGTGCCTTAAAGCGGGGTAGGTTCACTGAAGCTTTCTTT
TRBJ1-1 | TRBV3-1/TRBV3-2 | few | . | CASSQFGAGIPEAFF | TGTGCCAGCAGCCAATTTGGGGCAGGGATCCCCGAAGCTTTCTTT
TRBJ2-3 | TRBV18 | . | . | CASSPPSRSTDTQYF | TGTGCCAGCTCACCACCTAGCCGGAGCACAGATACGCAGTATTTT
TRBJ2-2 | TRBV6-5 | . | TRBD1 | CASSYSTRGSGELFF | TGTGCCAGCAGTTACTCGACCAGGGGGTCCGGGGAGCTGTTTTTT